This T cell receptor (beta chain) was found in a study of blood T cell repertoires in COVID-19. The data were produced by immunoSEQ multiplex PCR, yet TCRdb's version contains in-frame clones alone and is incomplete. The sample holds about 140,000 clones, 60% to 80% seen once. The CDR3 loop spans 15 amino acids. The germline V gene has CDR1 SGHTA and CDR2 FQGNSA. Trimming pared 1 base from V and 7 bases from J, leaving 16 bases between. Participants were placed into cohorts based on the clinical history they reported. All recovered Cohort 3 donors got two negative PCRs, got clearance, or saw symptom resolution.

The sequence was obtained from a woman aged 45-59 years who had recovered from COVID-19. The sequencing sample was made of PBMCs or T cells enriched from blood (not recorded which). This chain uses TRBV7-2 with TRBJ1-2, with D possibly being TRBD1 (5 bases). CDR3 sequence: CASSLGLAGKSGYTF. The CDR3 bases are TGTGCCAGCAGCTTAGGTCTGGCAGGGAAAAGTGGCTACACCTTC.